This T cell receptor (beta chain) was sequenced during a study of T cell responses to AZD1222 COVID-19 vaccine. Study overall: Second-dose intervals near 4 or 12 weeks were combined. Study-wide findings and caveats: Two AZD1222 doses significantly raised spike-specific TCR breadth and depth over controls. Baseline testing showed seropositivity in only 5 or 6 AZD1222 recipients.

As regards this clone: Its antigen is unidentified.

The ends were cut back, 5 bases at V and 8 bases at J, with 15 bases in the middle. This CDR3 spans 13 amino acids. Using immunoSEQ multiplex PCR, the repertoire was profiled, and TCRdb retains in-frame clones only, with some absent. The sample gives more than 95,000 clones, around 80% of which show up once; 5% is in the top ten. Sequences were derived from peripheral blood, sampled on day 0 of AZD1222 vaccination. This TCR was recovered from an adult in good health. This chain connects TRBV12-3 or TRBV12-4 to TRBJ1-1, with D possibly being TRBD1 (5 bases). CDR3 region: CASSPFRASEAFF. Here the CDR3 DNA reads TGTGCCAGCAGTCCTTTCAGGGCCAGCGAAGCTTTCTTT.